This TCR beta chain was captured by sequencing in a study of cytomegalovirus exposure and HLA in healthy donors. Study findings and constraints: TCR sequences were mostly rare, though some public TCRs occurred in many donors. Later analysis found that TCR beta chains associated with HLA were more clonally expanded than other, equally common chains. The analysis excluded some indistinguishable V segments, including TRBV6-2 and TRBV6-3.

Of note for this clone: What it recognizes is unknown.

At the time of sampling, donors were nominally healthy, though unrecorded immune exposures were likely. Use of 60 Vbeta and 13 Jbeta primers characterized the PCR. The assay was immunoSEQ multiplex PCR, and TCRdb's table has in-frame clones only and misses some. This sample has around 170,000 clones, with approximately 88% found just once. Germline assignment: CDR1 MNHEY and CDR2 SVGAGI. Trimming removed 0 bases from V and 4 bases from J; junction bases left unmatched: 7. CDR3 length: 16 residues. Sequenced sample: PBMCs. The rearrangement uses TRBV6-5 and TRBJ1-1, with TRBD1 matching over 8 bases. The receptor was derived from a woman aged 45-65 years in good health and CMV-seropositive. Here the CDR3 reads CASSYSVTGAVTEAFF. The CDR3 DNA reads as TGTGCCAGCAGTTACTCTGTGACAGGGGCTGTCACTGAAGCTTTCTTT.